These T cell receptor beta chains were read from a single sample in a study of response to subunit inactivated influenza vaccine. TCRdb re-called the RT-PCR reads through MiXCR, storing one row per CDR3 protein. The table records 700,000 to 900,000 distinct CDR3 sequences, over 20% of them present only once. Sequenced here: PBMCs from blood, sampled about 5 days after vaccination. The receptors were gathered from a man in his fifties or sixties who received an inactivated influenza vaccine. Each CDR3 is given with its conserved first and last residue. A D gene is named only where the DNA matches it firmly. Part of the rows lack a size; the others show once, few, many or a class for expanded clones.

abundance,d_gene,j_gene,v_gene,CDR3aa,CDR3nt
many,TRBD1,TRBJ2-7,TRBV5-5,CASSFLQGPYEQYF,TGTGCCAGCAGCTTCTTACAGGGGCCCTACGAGCAGTACTTC
few,NA,TRBJ2-2,TRBV5-1,CASSGTSSFAGELFF,TGCGCCAGCAGTGGGACCAGCAGTTTCGCCGGGGAGCTGTTTTTT
NA,TRBD2,TRBJ2-3,TRBV5-1,CASSREGSPSTDTQYF,TGCGCCAGCAGCCGGGAGGGGAGCCCTAGCACAGATACGCAGTATTTT
few,NA,TRBJ1-5,TRBV6-2/TRBV6-3,CASTDRGYQPQHF,TGTGCCAGCACCGACCGGGGTTACCAGCCCCAGCATTTT
NA,TRBD2,TRBJ2-1,TRBV20-1,CSARWGLAGEGGQFF,TGCAGTGCTAGATGGGGACTAGCGGGAGAAGGGGGGCAGTTCTTC
few,TRBD2,TRBJ2-7,TRBV28,CASSGTGLGTYEQYF,TGTGCCAGCAGCGGAACGGGACTAGGGACCTACGAGCAGTACTTC
NA,TRBD2,TRBJ2-3,TRBV6-1,CASSEAPGLTTDTQYF,TGTGCCAGCAGTGAAGCGCCGGGACTAACCACAGATACGCAGTATTTT
many,TRBD2,TRBJ2-2,TRBV12-3/TRBV12-4,CASSTSGTNTGELFF,TGTGCCAGCAGTACTAGCGGGACGAACACCGGGGAGCTGTTTTTT
NA,NA,TRBJ2-3,TRBV7-2,CASSLRRVGVLYF,TGTGCCAGCAGCTTACGTCGTGTCGGCGTTCTGTATTTT
few,NA,TRBJ2-7,TRBV20-1,CSARDQREQYF,TGCAGTGCTAGAGACCAGCGCGAGCAGTACTTC
few,TRBD2,TRBJ2-7,TRBV12-3/TRBV12-4,CASSLGAGGPTSYEQYF,TGTGCCAGCAGTTTAGGAGCGGGGGGTCCTACTTCCTACGAGCAGTACTTC
many,NA,TRBJ2-2,TRBV12-3/TRBV12-4,CASSPRRTGELFF,TGTGCCAGCAGTCCCCGCCGCACCGGGGAGCTGTTTTTT
many,NA,TRBJ1-1,TRBV7-9,CASFAFNTEAFF,TGTGCCAGCTTTGCCTTTAACACTGAAGCTTTCTTT
few,TRBD1,TRBJ2-1,TRBV5-1,CASSKTTGGSYNEQFF,TGCGCCAGCAGCAAAACCACAGGGGGCTCCTACAATGAGCAGTTCTTC
NA,TRBD2,TRBJ2-3,TRBV5-5,CASSPGLGLGTDTQYF,TGTGCCAGCAGCCCTGGCCTTGGACTAGGCACAGATACGCAGTATTTT
NA,NA,TRBJ1-5,TRBV5-6,CASSLSVNSNQPQHF,TGTGCCAGCAGCTTGTCTGTAAATAGCAATCAGCCCCAGCATTTT
NA,TRBD2,TRBJ2-1,TRBV20-1,CIPPFLAGGYNEQFF,TGCATCCCTCCGTTCCTGGCGGGAGGCTACAATGAGCAGTTCTTC
NA,NA,TRBJ2-2,TRBV5-1,CASRALSSGGELFF,TGCGCCAGCAGGGCCCTTAGTTCCGGCGGGGAGCTGTTTTTT
few,NA,TRBJ1-2,TRBV6-1,CASRPTGRGGYTF,TGTGCCAGCAGACCTACGGGGCGAGGTGGCTACACCTTC
NA,NA,TRBJ2-5,TRBV20-1,CSARGGWGQETQYF,TGCAGTGCTAGAGGCGGGTGGGGTCAGGAGACCCAGTACTTC
few,TRBD2,TRBJ2-7,TRBV28,CASSTPGGGWYEQYF,TGTGCCAGCAGTACTCCCGGGGGGGGGTGGTACGAGCAGTACTTC
few,NA,TRBJ1-2,TRBV6-2/TRBV6-3,CASSPAVSTTNYGYTF,TGTGCCAGCAGTCCTGCAGTTTCGACAACTAACTATGGCTACACCTTC
NA,NA,TRBJ2-7,TRBV10-3,CAISVERSSYEQYF,TGTGCCATCAGTGTTGAGCGGAGCTCCTACGAGCAGTACTTC
few,TRBD2,TRBJ2-1,TRBV12-3/TRBV12-4,CASSSFAGAYNEQFF,TGTGCCAGCAGTTCCTTCGCGGGGGCCTACAATGAGCAGTTCTTC
NA,NA,TRBJ2-7,TRBV29-1,CSVDVGGSYEQYF,TGCAGCGTTGATGTGGGGGGCTCCTACGAGCAGTACTTC
few,TRBD1,TRBJ1-4,TRBV7-9,CASTNRDSFSGNEKLFF,TGTGCCAGCACAAACCGGGACAGTTTTTCGGGTAATGAAAAACTGTTTTTT
few,NA,TRBJ2-7,TRBV20-1,CSARDLEQYF,TGCAGTGCTAGAGATCTCGAGCAGTACTTC
NA,NA,TRBJ2-1,TRBV29-1,CSVYEANEQFF,TGCAGCGTCTATGAGGCTAATGAGCAGTTCTTC
NA,TRBD1,TRBJ2-7,TRBV5-1,CASSLAFPSGTGATRSSYEQYF,TGCGCCAGCAGCTTGGCTTTTCCCTCCGGGACAGGGGCCACTAGGAGCTCCTACGAGCAGTACTTC
few,NA,TRBJ2-1,TRBV27,CASTVGVGTYNEQFF,TGTGCCAGCACCGTCGGGGTAGGAACCTACAATGAGCAGTTCTTC
NA,NA,TRBJ2-3,TRBV27,CASSPNRTPWVDTQYF,TGTGCCAGCAGTCCCAACAGGACCCCCTGGGTAGATACGCAGTATTTT
NA,NA,TRBJ1-6,TRBV3-1,CASSQVRGSSPLHF,TGTGCCAGCAGCCAAGTAAGGGGCAGTTCACCCCTCCACTTT
NA,NA,TRBJ2-7,TRBV5-1,CASSLFQGPRYEQYF,TGCGCCAGCAGCTTGTTCCAGGGGCCGAGGTACGAGCAGTACTTC
NA,NA,TRBJ1-5,TRBV6-1,CASSSTVTQHF,TGTGCCAGCAGTTCGACAGTGACCCAGCATTTT